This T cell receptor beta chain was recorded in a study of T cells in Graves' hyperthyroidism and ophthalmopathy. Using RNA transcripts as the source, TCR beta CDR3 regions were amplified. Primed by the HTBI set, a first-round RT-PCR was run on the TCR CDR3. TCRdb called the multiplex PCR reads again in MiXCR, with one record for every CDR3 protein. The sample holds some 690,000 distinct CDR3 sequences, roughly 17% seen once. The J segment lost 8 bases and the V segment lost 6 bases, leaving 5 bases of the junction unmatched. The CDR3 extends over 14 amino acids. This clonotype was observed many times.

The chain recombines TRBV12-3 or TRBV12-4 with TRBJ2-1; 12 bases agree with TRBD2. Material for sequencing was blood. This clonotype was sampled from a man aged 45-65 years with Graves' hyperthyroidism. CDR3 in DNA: TGTGCCAGCAGCAGACTAGCGGGAGTCTATGAGCAGTTCTTC. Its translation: CASSRLAGVYEQFF.